The clone carrying this TCR beta chain was found a few times. This may be a read error, as it is one base from a much larger clone. Time point given: persistent/refractory GD, antithyroid drugs over 5 years with positive TRAb. PBMC RNA was the source of the TCR library. The sample is drawn from a study of regulatory T cells in long-lasting Graves disease. Germline lookup yields CDR1 ENHRY and CDR2 SYGVKD. V dropped 10 bases and J dropped 7 bases, with 20 bases sitting between them. This CDR3 region has 13 residues. In building TCR beta libraries, iRepertoire HTBI primers were used together with Arm-PCR of CDR3 regions. TCRdb re-analysed the multiplex PCR reads in MiXCR, keeping a single row per CDR3 protein. The repertoire holds hundreds of thousands of distinct CDR3 sequences, with 25% to 30% as singletons.

The chain has TRBV10-3 and TRBJ2-7; no clear D. The source is a female donor with Graves disease. The sample was peripheral blood mononuclear cells (PBMCs), taken when the disease was refractory, from a patient treated with antithyroid drugs. CDR3 coding DNA: TGTGCCACTACCTTGTCGGAAAGCAGGGAGCAGTACTTC. It translates to CATTLSESREQYF.